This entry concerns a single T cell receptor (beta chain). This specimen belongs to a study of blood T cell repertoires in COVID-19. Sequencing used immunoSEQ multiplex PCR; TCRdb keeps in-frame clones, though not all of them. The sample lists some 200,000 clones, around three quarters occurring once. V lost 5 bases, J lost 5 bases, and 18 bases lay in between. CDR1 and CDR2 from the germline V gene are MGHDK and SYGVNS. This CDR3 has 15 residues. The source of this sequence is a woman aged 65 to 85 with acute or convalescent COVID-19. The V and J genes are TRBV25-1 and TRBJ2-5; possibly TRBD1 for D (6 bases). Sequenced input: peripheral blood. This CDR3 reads CASSRVRGSLETQYF. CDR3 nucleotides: TGTGCCAGCAGTAGAGTGAGGGGGTCCTTGGAGACCCAGTACTTC. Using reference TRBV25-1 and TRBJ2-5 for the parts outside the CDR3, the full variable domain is EADIYQTPRYLVIGTGKKITLECSQTMGHDKMYWYQQDPGMELHLIHYSYGVNSTEKGDLSSESTVSRIRTEHFPLTLESARPSHTSQYLCASSRVRGSLETQYFGPGTRLLVL.